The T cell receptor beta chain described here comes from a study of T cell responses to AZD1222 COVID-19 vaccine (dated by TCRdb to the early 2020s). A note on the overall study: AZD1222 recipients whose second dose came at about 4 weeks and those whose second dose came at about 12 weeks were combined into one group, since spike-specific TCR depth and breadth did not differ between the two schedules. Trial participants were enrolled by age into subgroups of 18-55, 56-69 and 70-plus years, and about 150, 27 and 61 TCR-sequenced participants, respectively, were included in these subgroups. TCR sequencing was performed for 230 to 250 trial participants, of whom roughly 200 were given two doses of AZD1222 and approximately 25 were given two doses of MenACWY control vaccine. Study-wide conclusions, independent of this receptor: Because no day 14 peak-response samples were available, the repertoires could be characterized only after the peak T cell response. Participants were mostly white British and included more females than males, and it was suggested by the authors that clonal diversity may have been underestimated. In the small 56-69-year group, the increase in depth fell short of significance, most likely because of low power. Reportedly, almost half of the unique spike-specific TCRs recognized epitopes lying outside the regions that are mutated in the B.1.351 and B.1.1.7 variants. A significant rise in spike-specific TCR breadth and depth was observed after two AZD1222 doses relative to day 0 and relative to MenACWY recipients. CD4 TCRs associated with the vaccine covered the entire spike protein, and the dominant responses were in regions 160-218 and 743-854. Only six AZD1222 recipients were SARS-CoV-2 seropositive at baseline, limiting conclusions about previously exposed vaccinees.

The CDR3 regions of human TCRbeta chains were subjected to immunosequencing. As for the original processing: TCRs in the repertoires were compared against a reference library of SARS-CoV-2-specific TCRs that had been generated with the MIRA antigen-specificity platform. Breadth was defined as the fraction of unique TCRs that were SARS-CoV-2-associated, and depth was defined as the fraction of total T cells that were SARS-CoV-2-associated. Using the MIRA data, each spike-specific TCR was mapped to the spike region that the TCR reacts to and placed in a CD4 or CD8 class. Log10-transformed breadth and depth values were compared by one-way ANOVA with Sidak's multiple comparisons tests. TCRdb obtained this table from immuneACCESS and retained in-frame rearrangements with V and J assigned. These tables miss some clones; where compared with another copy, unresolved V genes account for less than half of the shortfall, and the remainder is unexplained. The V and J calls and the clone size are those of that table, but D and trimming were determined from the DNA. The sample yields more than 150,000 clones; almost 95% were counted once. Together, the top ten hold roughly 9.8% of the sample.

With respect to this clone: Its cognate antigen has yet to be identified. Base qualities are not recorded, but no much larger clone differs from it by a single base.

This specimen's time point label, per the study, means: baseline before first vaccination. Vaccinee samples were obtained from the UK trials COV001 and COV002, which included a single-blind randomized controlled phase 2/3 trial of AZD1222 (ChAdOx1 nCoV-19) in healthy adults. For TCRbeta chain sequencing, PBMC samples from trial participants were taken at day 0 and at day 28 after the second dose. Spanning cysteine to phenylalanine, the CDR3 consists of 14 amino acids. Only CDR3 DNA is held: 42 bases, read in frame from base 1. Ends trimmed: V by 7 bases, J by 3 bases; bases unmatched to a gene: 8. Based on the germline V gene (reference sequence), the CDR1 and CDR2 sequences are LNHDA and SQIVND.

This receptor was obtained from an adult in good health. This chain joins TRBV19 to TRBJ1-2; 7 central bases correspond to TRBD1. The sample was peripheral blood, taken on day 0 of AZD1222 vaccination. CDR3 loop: CASISDRSYYGYTF. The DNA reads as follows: TGTGCCAGTATATCGGACAGGAGTTACTATGGCTACACCTTC.